Following are 8 T cell receptor beta chains from one sample sequenced in a study of cytomegalovirus exposure and HLA in healthy donors. The study ran its PCR with 60 Vbeta and 13 Jbeta primers. TCRdb keeps only in-frame clones here, not all; method: immunoSEQ multiplex PCR. The repertoire holds around 99,000 clones, with over 65% as singletons. Sequenced sample: PBMCs. The receptor set was obtained from a woman aged 40 to 50 in good health and CMV-seropositive.

The chain carries TRBV2 and TRBJ1-5; D gene unclear. The CDR3 length is 15 residues. The germline V and J ends were trimmed by 10 bases and 4 bases, with 20 bases remaining between them. Germline V gene sequence: CDR1 SNHLY, CDR2 FYNNEI. CDR3 nucleotides: TGTGCCACCACGGGAGAGCGAGGACCTAATCAGCCCCAGCATTTT. Its translation is CATTGERGPNQPQHF.

To note about this clone: The CDR3 does not close with the conserved phenylalanine or tryptophan, likely indicating a read error. The chain couples TRBV5-4 to TRBJ2-3, with D possibly being TRBD2 (6 bases). Per the germline V gene, CDR1 is SGHNT and CDR2 is YYREEE (reference sequence). V was shortened by 0 bases and J by 2 bases, with 10 bases between the two germline ends. The CDR3 loop spans 15 amino acids. CDR3 residues: CASSLDGGTTDTQYV. DNA for the CDR3: TGTGCCAGCAGCTTGGATGGGGGGACCACAGATACGCAGTATGTT.

This clone was counted a few times. The chain joins TRBV29-1 to TRBJ2-1; 8 positions match TRBD1. CDR1 is SQVTM and CDR2 is ANQGSEA in the germline V gene. Germline trimming cut 3 bases from V and 8 bases from J; bases unmatched to any gene: 9. CDR3 size: 14 residues. The DNA of the CDR3 is TGCAGCGTTGACCCCGGACAGGGTGGGGATGAGCAGTTCTTC. Its protein is CSVDPGQGGDEQFF.

The chain has TRBV30 and TRBJ1-6; maybe TRBD1 (5 bases). The CDR3 totals 19 residues. Per the germline V gene, CDR1 is GTSNPN and CDR2 is SVGIG (reference sequence). Trimming removed 0 bases at V and 9 bases at J, with 27 bases between. As DNA, the CDR3 is TGTGCCTGGAGTGTGATGACCTCGGCACAACGACGGGGGGGTTCACCCCTCCACTTT. Its protein product is CAWSVMTSAQRRGGSPLHF.

This sequence joins TRBV19 and TRBJ2-7, with 14 nucleotides matching TRBD2. The CDR3 has 17 amino acids. Germline-derived CDR1 and CDR2 are LNHDA and SQIVND (reference sequence). With 6 bases clipped from V and 1 base from J, the junction kept 8 bases outside the gene matches. CDR3 sequence: CASSPNGLAGGSYEQYF. In DNA, the CDR3 is TGTGCCAGTAGCCCAAATGGACTAGCGGGGGGATCCTACGAGCAGTACTTC. The full variable domain, with the rest looked up from reference TRBV19 and TRBJ2-7, is DGGITQSPKYLFRKEGQNVTLSCEQNLNHDAMYWYRQDPGQGLRLIYYSQIVNDFQKGDIAEGYSVSREKKESFPLTVTSAQKNPTAFYLCASSPNGLAGGSYEQYFGPGTRLTVT.

The CDR3 spells CASSPSPGVGWGETEAFF. The CDR3 DNA reads as TGTGCCAGCAGTCCTAGCCCGGGGGTTGGTTGGGGTGAGACTGAAGCTTTCTTT. The J gene is TRBJ1-1, the V gene TRBV2; perhaps TRBD1 as D (5 bases). Trimming took off 5 bases at V and 5 bases at J, with 27 bases between the two ends. There are 18 residues in the CDR3. In germline, CDR1 is SNHLY, CDR2 FYNNEI.

The CDR3 nucleotides read TGCGCCAGCAGCTCCCCTTTGGTTCCCAGCGCCGGGGAGCTGTTTTTT. It is translated as CASSSPLVPSAGELFF. The chain combines TRBV5-1 with TRBJ2-2; D gene unclear. Trimming stripped 3 bases from V and 6 bases from J, with 18 bases between. CDR1 and CDR2 from the germline V gene are SGHRS and YFSETQ. The CDR3 runs 16 residues. The complete variable domain, with remaining parts taken from reference TRBV5-1 and TRBJ2-2, reads KAGVTQTPRYLIKTRGQQVTLSCSPISGHRSVSWYQQTPGQGLQFLFEYFSETQRNKGNFPGRFSGRQFSNSRSEMNVSTLELGDSALYLCASSSPLVPSAGELFFGEGSRLTVL.

This sequence joins TRBV4-1 and TRBJ1-6; D unresolved. The CDR3 sequence is 16 residues long. The germline CDR1 and CDR2 sequences are MGHRA and YSYEKL. With 1 base removed from V and 11 bases from J, the gap between germline ends came to 18 bases. This CDR3 is CASSQGPQEVKAPLHF. CDR3 nucleotide sequence: TGCGCCAGCAGCCAAGGTCCTCAGGAGGTAAAGGCACCCCTCCACTTT.